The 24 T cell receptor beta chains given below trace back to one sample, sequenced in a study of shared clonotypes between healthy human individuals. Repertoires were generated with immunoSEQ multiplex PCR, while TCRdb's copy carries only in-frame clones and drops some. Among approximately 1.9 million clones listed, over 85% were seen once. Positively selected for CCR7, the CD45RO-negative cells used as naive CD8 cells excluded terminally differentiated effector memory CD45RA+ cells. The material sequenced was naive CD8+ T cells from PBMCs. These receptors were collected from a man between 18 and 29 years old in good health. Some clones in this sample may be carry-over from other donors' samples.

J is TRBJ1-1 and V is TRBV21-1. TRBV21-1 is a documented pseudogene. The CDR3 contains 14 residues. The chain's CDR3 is CASSKKRRNTEAFF. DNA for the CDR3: TGTGCCAGCAGCAAAAAGCGAAGAAACACTGAAGCTTTCTTT.

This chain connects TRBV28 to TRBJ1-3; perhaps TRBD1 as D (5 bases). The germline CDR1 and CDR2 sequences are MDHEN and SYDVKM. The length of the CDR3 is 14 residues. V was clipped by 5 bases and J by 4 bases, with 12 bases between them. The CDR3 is CASSPSGRGNTIYF. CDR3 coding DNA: TGTGCCAGCAGTCCCTCGGGGCGCGGAAACACCATATATTTT. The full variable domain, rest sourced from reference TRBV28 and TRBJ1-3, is DVKVTQSSRYLVKRTGEKVFLECVQDMDHENMFWYRQDPGLGLRLIYFSYDVKMKEKGDIPEGYSVSREKKERFSLILESASTNQTSMYLCASSPSGRGNTIYFGEGSWLTVV.

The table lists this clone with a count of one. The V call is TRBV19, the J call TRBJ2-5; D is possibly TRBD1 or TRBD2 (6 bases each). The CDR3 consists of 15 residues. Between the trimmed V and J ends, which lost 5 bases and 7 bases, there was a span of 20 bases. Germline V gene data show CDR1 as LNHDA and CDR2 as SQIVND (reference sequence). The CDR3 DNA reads TGTGCCAGTAGTCCCCGGGACTCCCGAGGGGGGACCCAGTACTTC. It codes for CASSPRDSRGGTQYF.

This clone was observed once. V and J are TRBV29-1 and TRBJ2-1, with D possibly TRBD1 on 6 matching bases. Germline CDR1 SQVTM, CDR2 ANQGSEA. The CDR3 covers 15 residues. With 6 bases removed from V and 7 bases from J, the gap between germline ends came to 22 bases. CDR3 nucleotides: TGCAGCGTCGCCATGTGGGGGCCGAGGGGTAATGAGCAGTTCTTC. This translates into CSVAMWGPRGNEQFF.

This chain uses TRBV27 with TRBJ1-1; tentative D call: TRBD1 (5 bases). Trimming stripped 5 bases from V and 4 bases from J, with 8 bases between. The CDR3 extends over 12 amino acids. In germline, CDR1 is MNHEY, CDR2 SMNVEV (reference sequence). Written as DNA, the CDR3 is TGTGCCAGCAGTAACAGGACCACTGAAGCTTTCTTT. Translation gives CASSNRTTEAFF.

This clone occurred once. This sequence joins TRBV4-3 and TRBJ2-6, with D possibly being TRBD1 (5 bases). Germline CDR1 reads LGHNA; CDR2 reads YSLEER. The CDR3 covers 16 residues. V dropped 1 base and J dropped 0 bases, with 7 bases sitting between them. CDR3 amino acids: CASSQVQDSGANVLTF. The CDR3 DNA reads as TGCGCCAGCAGCCAAGTACAGGACTCTGGGGCCAACGTCCTGACTTTC.

Written as DNA, the CDR3 is TGTGCCTGGATATTACTCACCGGGGAGCTGTTTTTT. It is translated as CAWILLTGELFF. The chain carries TRBV30 and TRBJ2-2; D gene ambiguous. Germline values: CDR1 GTSNPN, CDR2 SVGIG (reference sequence). CDR3 length equals 12 residues. V lost 4 bases to trimming and J lost 4 bases, with 7 bases between them. The variable domain in full, completed from reference TRBV30 and TRBJ2-2, reads SQTIHQWPATLVQPVGSPLSLECTVEGTSNPNLYWYRQAAGRGLQLLFYSVGIGQISSEVPQNLSASRPQDRQFILSSKKLLLSDSGFYLCAWILLTGELFFGEGSRLTVL.

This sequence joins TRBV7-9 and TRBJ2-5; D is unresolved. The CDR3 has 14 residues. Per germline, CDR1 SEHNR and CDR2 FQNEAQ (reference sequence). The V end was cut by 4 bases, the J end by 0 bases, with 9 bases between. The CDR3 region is CASSSEKYQETQYF. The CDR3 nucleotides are TGTGCCAGCAGCTCGGAAAAGTACCAAGAGACCCAGTACTTC.

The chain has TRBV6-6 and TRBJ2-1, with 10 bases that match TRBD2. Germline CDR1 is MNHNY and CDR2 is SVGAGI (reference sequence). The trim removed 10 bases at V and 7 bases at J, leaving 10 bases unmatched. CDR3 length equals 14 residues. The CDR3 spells CATLGLAGENEQFF. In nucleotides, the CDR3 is TGTGCCACACTGGGGCTAGCGGGGGAAAATGAGCAGTTCTTC.

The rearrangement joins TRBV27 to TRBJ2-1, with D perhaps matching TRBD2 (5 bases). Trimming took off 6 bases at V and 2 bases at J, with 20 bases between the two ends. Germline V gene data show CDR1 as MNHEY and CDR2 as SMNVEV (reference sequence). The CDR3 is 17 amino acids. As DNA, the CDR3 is TGTGCCAGCAGACCCGAGGGAGCGGCACTTACCTACAATGAGCAGTTCTTC. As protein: CASRPEGAALTYNEQFF.

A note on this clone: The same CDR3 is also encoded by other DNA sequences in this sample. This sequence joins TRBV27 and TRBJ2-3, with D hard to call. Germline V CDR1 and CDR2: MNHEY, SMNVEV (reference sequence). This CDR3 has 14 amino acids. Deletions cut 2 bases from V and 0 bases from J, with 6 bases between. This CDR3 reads CASSLDTSTDTQYF. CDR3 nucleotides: TGTGCCAGCAGTTTAGACACCAGCACAGATACGCAGTATTTT.

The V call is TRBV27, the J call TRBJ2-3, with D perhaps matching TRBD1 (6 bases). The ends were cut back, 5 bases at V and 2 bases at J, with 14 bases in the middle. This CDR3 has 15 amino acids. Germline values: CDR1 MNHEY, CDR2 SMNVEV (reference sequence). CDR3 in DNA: TGTGCCAGCAGTCAACAGGGTCCGGACACAGATACGCAGTATTTT. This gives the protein CASSQQGPDTDTQYF.

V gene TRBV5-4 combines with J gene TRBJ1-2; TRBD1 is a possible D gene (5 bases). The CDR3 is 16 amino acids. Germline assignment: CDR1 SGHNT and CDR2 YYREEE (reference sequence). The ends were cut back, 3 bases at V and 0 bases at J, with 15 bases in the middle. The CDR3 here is CASSSREGRSNYGYTF. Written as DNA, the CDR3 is TGTGCCAGCAGCTCCCGAGAGGGGCGGTCTAACTATGGCTACACCTTC.

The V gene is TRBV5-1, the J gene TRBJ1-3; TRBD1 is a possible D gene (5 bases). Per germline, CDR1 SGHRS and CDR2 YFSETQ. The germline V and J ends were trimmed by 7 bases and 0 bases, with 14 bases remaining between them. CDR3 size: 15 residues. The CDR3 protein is CASGAGTSSGNTIYF. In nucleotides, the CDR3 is TGCGCCAGCGGGGCAGGGACGAGCTCTGGAAACACCATATATTTT.

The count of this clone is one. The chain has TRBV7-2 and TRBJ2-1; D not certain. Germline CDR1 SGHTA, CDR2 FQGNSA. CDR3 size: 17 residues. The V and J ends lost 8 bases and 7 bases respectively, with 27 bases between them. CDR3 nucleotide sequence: TGTGCCAGCGGATTCTCCTATAAGAGCGCCCGGCGGAATGAGCAGTTCTTC. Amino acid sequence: CASGFSYKSARRNEQFF.

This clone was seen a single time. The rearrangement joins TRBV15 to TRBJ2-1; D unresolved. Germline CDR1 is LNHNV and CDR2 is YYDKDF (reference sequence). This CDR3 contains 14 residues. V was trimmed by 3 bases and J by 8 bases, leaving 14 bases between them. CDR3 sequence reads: CATSRNSWVDEQFF. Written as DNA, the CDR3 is TGTGCCACCAGCAGGAACAGCTGGGTAGATGAGCAGTTCTTC.

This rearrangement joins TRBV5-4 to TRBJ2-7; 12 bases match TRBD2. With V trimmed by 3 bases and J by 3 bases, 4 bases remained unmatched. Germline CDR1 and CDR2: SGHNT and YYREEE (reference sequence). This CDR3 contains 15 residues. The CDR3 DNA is TGTGCCAGCAGCTCAGGACTAGCGGGGAACTACGAGCAGTACTTC. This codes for CASSSGLAGNYEQYF.

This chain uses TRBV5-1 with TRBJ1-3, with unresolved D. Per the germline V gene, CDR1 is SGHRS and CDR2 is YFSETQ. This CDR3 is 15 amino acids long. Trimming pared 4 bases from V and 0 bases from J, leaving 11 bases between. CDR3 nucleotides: TGCGCCAGCAGCCCTGGTCCTAGCTCTGGAAACACCATATATTTT. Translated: CASSPGPSSGNTIYF.

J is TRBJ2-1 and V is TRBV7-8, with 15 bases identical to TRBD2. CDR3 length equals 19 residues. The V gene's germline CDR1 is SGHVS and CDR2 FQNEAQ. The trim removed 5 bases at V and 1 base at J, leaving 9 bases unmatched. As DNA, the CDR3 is TGTGCCAGCAGCCCCCGCCGGACTAGCGGGAGGGGTTCCTACAATGAGCAGTTCTTC. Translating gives CASSPRRTSGRGSYNEQFF. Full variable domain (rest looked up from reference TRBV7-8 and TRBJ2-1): GAGVSQSPRYKVAKRGQDVALRCDPISGHVSLFWYQQALGQGPEFLTYFQNEAQLDKSGLPSDRFFAERPEGSVSTLKIQRTQQEDSAVYLCASSPRRTSGRGSYNEQFFGPGTRLTVL.

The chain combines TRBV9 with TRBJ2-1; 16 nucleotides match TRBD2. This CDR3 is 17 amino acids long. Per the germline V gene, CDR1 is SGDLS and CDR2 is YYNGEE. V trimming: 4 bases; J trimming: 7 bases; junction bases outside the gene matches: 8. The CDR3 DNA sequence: TGTGCCAGCAGCTCGGGACTAGCGGGAGGGCCGGGGAATGAGCAGTTCTTC. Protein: CASSSGLAGGPGNEQFF. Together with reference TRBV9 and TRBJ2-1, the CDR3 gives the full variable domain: DSGVTQTPKHLITATGQRVTLRCSPRSGDLSVYWYQQSLDQGLQFLIQYYNGEERAKGNILERFSAQQFPDLHSELNLSSLELGDSALYFCASSSGLAGGPGNEQFFGPGTRLTVL.

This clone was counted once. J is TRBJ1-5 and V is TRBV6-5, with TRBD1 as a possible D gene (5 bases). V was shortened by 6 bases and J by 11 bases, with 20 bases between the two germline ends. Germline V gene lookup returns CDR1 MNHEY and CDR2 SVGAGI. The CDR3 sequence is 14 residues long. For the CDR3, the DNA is TGTGCCAGCAGGACAAACATCGGCCTGGGGGCCCAGCATTTT. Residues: CASRTNIGLGAQHF.

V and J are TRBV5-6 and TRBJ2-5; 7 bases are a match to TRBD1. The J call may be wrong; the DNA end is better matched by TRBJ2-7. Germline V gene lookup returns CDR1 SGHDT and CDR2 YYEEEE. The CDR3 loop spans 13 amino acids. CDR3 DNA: TGTGCCAGCAGCACGGGACAGAGCTACGAGCAGTACTTC. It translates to CASSTGQSYEQYF.

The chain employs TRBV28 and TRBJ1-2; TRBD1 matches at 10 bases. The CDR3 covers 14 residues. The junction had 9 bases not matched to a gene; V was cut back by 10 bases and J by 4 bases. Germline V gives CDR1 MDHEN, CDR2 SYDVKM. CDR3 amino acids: CATVGQGWIYGYTF. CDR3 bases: TGTGCCACCGTGGGACAGGGGTGGATCTATGGCTACACCTTC.

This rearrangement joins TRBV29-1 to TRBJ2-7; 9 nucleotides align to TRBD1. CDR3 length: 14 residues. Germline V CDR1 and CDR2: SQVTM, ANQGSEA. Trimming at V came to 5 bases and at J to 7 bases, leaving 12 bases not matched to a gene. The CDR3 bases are TGCAGCGTTACAGGGGGCGAACGCTTTAAAGAGCAGTACTTC. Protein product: CSVTGGERFKEQYF.